The present T cell receptor (beta chain) was sequenced within a study of T cell responses to AZD1222 COVID-19 vaccine. The repertoire was sequenced with immunoSEQ multiplex PCR; TCRdb's copy has only in-frame clones and lacks some. The sample carries over 150,000 clones, about nine tenths recorded once. Per the germline V gene, CDR1 is MDHEN and CDR2 is SYDVKM. The CDR3 is 16 amino acids. The V end was cut by 5 bases, the J end by 1 base, with 17 bases between. The chain links TRBV28 to TRBJ1-1; maybe TRBD1 (5 bases). The receptor comes from an adult in good health. The material was peripheral blood, obtained on day 0 of AZD1222 vaccination. This CDR3 reads CASSTPRGAGNTEAFF. DNA of the CDR3: TGTGCCAGCAGTACTCCCCGTGGGGCGGGGAACACTGAAGCTTTCTTT.